Shown below are 5 T cell receptor beta chains from a single sample sequenced in a study of regulatory T cells in long-lasting Graves disease. Noted time point: persistent/refractory GD, antithyroid drugs over 5 years with positive TRAb. Construction of the TCR library relied on RNA isolated from PBMCs. Assembly of TCR beta libraries relied on iRepertoire HTBI primers together with Arm-PCR of CDR3 regions. TCRdb independently ran MiXCR on the multiplex PCR reads; one entry per CDR3 protein. The profile shows about 430,000 distinct CDR3 sequences, roughly a fifth of them singletons. The sequencing used peripheral blood mononuclear cells (PBMCs), collected when the disease was refractory, from a patient treated with antithyroid drugs. The receptors originated from a female donor with Graves disease.

This sequence joins TRBV2 and TRBJ1-2; D gene ambiguous. Germline-derived CDR1 and CDR2 are SNHLY and FYNNEI. CDR3 length equals 13 residues. V was clipped by 3 bases and J by 1 base, with 6 bases between them. CDR3 bases: TGTGCCAGCAGTGACGGCTTTAACTATGGCTACACCTTC. This sequence encodes CASSDGFNYGYTF.

Notes on this clonotype: Only one base separates this from a far larger clonotype, so it likely reflects a read error. The chain's CDR3 is CTSSPYQNTGELFF. The CDR3 bases are TGTACCAGCAGCCCCTACCAGAACACCGGGGAGCTGTTTTTT. This sequence joins TRBV6-1 and TRBJ2-2, with D hard to call. The germline gives CDR1 MNHNS, CDR2 SASEGT. The CDR3 is made up of 14 amino acids.

This clonotype was counted a few times. Compared with germline, one end of the junction differs, possibly owing to a read error. This chain joins TRBV27 and TRBJ2-7, with D perhaps matching TRBD1 (5 bases). CDR1 is MNHEY and CDR2 is SMNVEV in the germline V gene (reference sequence). The CDR3 runs 14 residues. For the CDR3, the DNA is TGTGCCAGCAGTTTACAGGGTGGCTTCTACGAGCAGCACTTC. This translates into CASSLQGGFYEQHF.

This clonotype was detected only a few times. V and J are TRBV20-1 and TRBJ2-1; 11 bases are shared with TRBD2. V was clipped by 1 base and J by 7 bases; unmatched bases: 6. The CDR3 sequence is 15 residues long. CDR1 is DFQATT and CDR2 is SNEGSKA in the germline V gene (reference sequence). CDR3 loop: CSARATSGSLNEQFF. CDR3 bases: TGCAGTGCTAGAGCCACTAGCGGGAGTTTAAATGAGCAGTTCTTC.

This clonotype came up a few times. The chain couples TRBV6-1 to TRBJ1-5; D call uncertain. The germline V gene encodes CDR1 MNHNS and CDR2 SASEGT. Trimming stripped 6 bases from V and 1 base from J, with 13 bases between. The CDR3 is 15 residues long. The CDR3 protein is CASRLTGESNQPQHF. CDR3 DNA: TGTGCCAGCAGATTAACGGGCGAGAGCAATCAGCCCCAGCATTTT.